The rows below give T cell receptor beta chains drawn from one sample of a study of T cell changes during pregnancy in multiple sclerosis. This table comes from immunoSEQ multiplex PCR, and its TCRdb copy is limited to in-frame clones, with some not included. The repertoire consists of approximately 110,000 clones, with approximately 91% occurring once and the leading ten covering 3% to 3.5%. Sequenced material: peripheral blood, taken after pregnancy. The receptors derive from a female donor with multiple sclerosis, enrolled in a pregnancy study. Each CDR3 is given with its conserved first and last residue. Each record gives: D gene, CDR3 length, J gene, clone size, V gene, CDR3 protein, CDR3 DNA. A D gene is named only where the DNA matches it firmly. Clone size, where shown, is once, few, many, or a class for clones that have expanded.

>NA|14|TRBJ2-3|NA|TRBV9
CASDPSGDRDTQYF
TGTGCCAGCGATCCTAGCGGGGACAGGGATACGCAGTATTTT
>NA|12|TRBJ2-1|NA|TRBV15
CATSGSYNEQFF
TGTGCCACCAGCGGTAGCTACAATGAGCAGTTCTTC
>NA|15|TRBJ1-5|NA|TRBV19
CASSIMAGVNQPQHF
TGTGCCAGTAGTATAATGGCAGGGGTCAATCAGCCCCAGCATTTT
>NA|12|TRBJ1-5|NA|TRBV30
CAWSPPGQPQHF
TGTGCCTGGAGTCCTCCCGGTCAGCCCCAGCATTTT
>TRBD1|15|TRBJ1-3|once|TRBV5-1
CASSLAGGSGNTIYF
TGCGCCAGCAGCTTGGCAGGGGGCTCTGGAAACACCATATATTTT
>NA|15|TRBJ1-2|NA|TRBV10-3
CAISESQGSNYGYTF
TGTGCCATCAGTGAGTCCCAGGGGTCGAACTATGGCTACACCTTC
>NA|14|TRBJ1-2|NA|TRBV4-1
CASSQAGTSYGYTF
TGCGCCAGCAGCCAGGCCGGGACAAGCTATGGCTACACCTTC
>NA|14|TRBJ2-1|NA|TRBV6-1
CASSELLASDEQFF
TGTGCCAGCAGTGAGCTACTAGCATCCGATGAGCAGTTCTTC
>NA|17|TRBJ1-2|NA|TRBV19
CASSIDIGRGGNRGYTF
TGTGCCAGTAGTATAGATATCGGTCGAGGAGGGAACCGGGGCTACACCTTC
>NA|15|TRBJ1-1|once|TRBV19
CASTIVGSLTNEAFF
TGTGCCAGTACCATCGTCGGGAGTTTAACTAATGAAGCTTTCTTT
>NA|13|TRBJ2-5|NA|TRBV13
CASSAGGKETQYF
TGTGCCAGCAGCGCCGGGGGTAAGGAGACCCAGTACTTC
>NA|14|TRBJ2-3|NA|TRBV15
CATSRDRATDTQYF
TGTGCCACCAGCAGAGACAGGGCTACAGATACGCAGTATTTT
>TRBD1|15|TRBJ2-7|NA|TRBV27
CASSFADRGWYEQYF
TGTGCCAGCAGTTTTGCGGACAGGGGCTGGTACGAGCAGTACTTC
>NA|15|TRBJ1-1|NA|TRBV6-5
CASSYSGRALYEAFF
TGTGCCAGCAGTTACTCAGGGAGGGCACTATATGAAGCTTTCTTT
>NA|12|TRBJ1-1|NA|TRBV29-1
CSVEDPNTEAFF
TGCAGCGTTGAAGATCCTAACACTGAAGCTTTCTTT
>NA|14|TRBJ2-7|NA|TRBV5-1
CASSFATESYEQYF
TGCGCCAGCAGCTTCGCGACAGAATCCTACGAGCAGTACTTC
>TRBD1|15|TRBJ1-1|NA|TRBV5-6
CASSWMTGALTEAFF
TGTGCCAGCAGCTGGATGACAGGGGCTCTCACTGAAGCTTTCTTT
>TRBD2|19|TRBJ2-6|NA|TRBV4-2
CASSQALRGRGTGANVLTF
TGTGCCAGCAGCCAAGCCCTCCGGGGGAGGGGAACTGGGGCCAACGTCCTGACTTTC
>TRBD1|18|TRBJ2-3|NA|TRBV5-1
CASRPPQPDRGTRDTQYF
TGCGCCAGCAGACCCCCCCAACCGGACAGGGGGACCCGGGATACGCAGTATTTT
>NA|17|TRBJ2-2|NA|TRBV7-7
CASSLGRGGPGSAELFF
TGTGCTAGCAGCTTAGGGAGGGGGGGCCCTGGTTCTGCGGAGCTGTTTTTT
>NA|15|TRBJ2-1|NA|TRBV5-1
CASSWTGGSYNEQFF
TGCGCCAGCAGCTGGACAGGAGGGTCCTACAATGAGCAGTTCTTC